The clone carrying this TCR beta chain has only a few counts. The data are from a study of PD-L1 blockade in urothelial cancer. Whole-study context: In the patient group, about 90% of the roughly 29 were males with bladder-origin urothelial cancer. At 3 weeks (second dose) and 6 weeks after starting treatment, blood was analyzed.

Per germline, CDR1 MDHEN and CDR2 SYDVKM. V gave up 5 bases and J gave up 5 bases; unmatched junction bases: 11. This CDR3 is 15 amino acids long. The time point is: pretreatment peripheral blood. Sequencing used immunoSEQ multiplex PCR; TCRdb keeps in-frame clones, though not all of them. The table has about 72,000 clones, around 88% seen once. Sequencing was performed on PBMCs, taken around atezolizumab (anti-PD-L1) treatment. The TCR was taken from a man between 60 and 70 years old with urothelial cancer. The rearrangement links TRBV28 to TRBJ2-5; 7 bases line up with TRBD2. CDR3 sequence: CASSPIRRGGETQYF. The CDR3 DNA follows: TGTGCCAGCAGTCCCATCCGGAGGGGAGGGGAGACCCAGTACTTC.